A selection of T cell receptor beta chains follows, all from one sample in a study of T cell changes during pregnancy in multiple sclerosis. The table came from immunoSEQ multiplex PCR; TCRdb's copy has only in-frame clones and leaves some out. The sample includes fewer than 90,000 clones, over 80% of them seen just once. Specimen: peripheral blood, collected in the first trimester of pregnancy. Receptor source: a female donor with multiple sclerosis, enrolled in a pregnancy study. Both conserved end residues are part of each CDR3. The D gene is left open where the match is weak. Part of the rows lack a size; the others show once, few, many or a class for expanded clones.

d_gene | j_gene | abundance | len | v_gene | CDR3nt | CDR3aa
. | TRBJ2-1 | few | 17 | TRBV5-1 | TGCGCCAGCAGCATGGGCGCTAGCGGAGGGGGATACAATGAGCAGTTCTTC | CASSMGASGGGYNEQFF
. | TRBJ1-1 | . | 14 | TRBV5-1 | TGCGCCAGCAGCTGGACAGCCGTGAACACTGAAGCTTTCTTT | CASSWTAVNTEAFF
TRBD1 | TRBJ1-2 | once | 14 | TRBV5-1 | TGCGCCAGCAGCCTGGGACAGGGGGTACATGGCTACACCTTC | CASSLGQGVHGYTF
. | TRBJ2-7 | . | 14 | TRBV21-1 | TGTGCCAGCAGCAAAGGGAAGGGGAGGTTCGAGCAGTACTTC | CASSKGKGRFEQYF
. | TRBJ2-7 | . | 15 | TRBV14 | TGTGCCAGCAGCCCGGTGGGTTGGGGCCGGTACGAGCAGTACTTC | CASSPVGWGRYEQYF
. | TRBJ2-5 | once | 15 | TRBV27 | TGTGCCAGCAGTCCCCGCCCCGGGGCGGGGGAGACCCAGTACTTC | CASSPRPGAGETQYF
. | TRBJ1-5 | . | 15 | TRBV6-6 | TGTGCCAGCAGCCTAGCGGGTATAGGAGATCAGCCCCAGCATTTT | CASSLAGIGDQPQHF
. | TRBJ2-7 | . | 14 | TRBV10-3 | TGTGCCATCAGTGAGGTGCAGGTCTCCTACGAGCAGTACTTC | CAISEVQVSYEQYF
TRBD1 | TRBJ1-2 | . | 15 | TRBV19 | TGTGCCAGTAGTATTAACAGGGGTACACACTATGGCTACACCTTC | CASSINRGTHYGYTF
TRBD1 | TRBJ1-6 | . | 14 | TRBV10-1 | TGCGCCAGCAGTAAGGGACAGGGACTTTCACCCCTCCACTTT | CASSKGQGLSPLHF
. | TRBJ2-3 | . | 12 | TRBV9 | TGTGCCAGCAGCGCTGGGAGTGATACGCAGTATTTT | CASSAGSDTQYF
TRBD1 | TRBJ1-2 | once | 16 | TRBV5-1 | TGCGCCAGCAGCTTGGGCGACAGGGGCCTTTGGAATGGCTACACCTTC | CASSLGDRGLWNGYTF
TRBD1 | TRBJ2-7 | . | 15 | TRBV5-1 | TGCGCCAGCAGCTTGGGGACAGGGGGCATGGGCGAGCAGTACTTC | CASSLGTGGMGEQYF
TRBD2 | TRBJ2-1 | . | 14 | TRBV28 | TGTGCCAGCAGTTTCCTAGCGGATTCAGGTGAGCAGTTCTTC | CASSFLADSGEQFF
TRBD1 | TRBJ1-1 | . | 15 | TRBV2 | TGTGCCAGCAGTATCACGGGACAGCTGAACACTGAAGCTTTCTTT | CASSITGQLNTEAFF
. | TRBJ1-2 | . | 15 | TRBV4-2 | TGTGCCAGCAGCCAAGTTTCCGGGACATCATATGGCTACACCTTC | CASSQVSGTSYGYTF
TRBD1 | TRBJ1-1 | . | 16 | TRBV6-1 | TGTGCCAGCAGGGAAAGACAGGGCGAAGGGAACACTGAAGCTTTCTTT | CASRERQGEGNTEAFF
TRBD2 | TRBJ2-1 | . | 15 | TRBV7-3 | TGTGCCAGCAGTCTCGGGACTAGCGGGATTAATGAGCAGTTCTTC | CASSLGTSGINEQFF
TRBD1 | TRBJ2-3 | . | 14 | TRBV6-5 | TGTGCCAGCAGTCGGGACAGAGCCACAGATACGCAGTATTTT | CASSRDRATDTQYF
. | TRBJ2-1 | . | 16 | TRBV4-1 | TGCGCCAGCAGCCAAGATCGGAGACCGACGGGGAATGAGCAGTTCTTC | CASSQDRRPTGNEQFF
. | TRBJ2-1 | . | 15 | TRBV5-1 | TGCGCCAGCAGCTTTATACCAGGGAAAAACAATGAGCAGTTCTTC | CASSFIPGKNNEQFF
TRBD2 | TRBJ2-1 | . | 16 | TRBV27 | TGTGCCAGCAGTTTATACGCCGTCGGGAGCGGGGATGAGCAGTTCTTC | CASSLYAVGSGDEQFF
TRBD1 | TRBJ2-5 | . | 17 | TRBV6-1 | TGTGCCAGCAGTGAATTGGGGACAGGGGGTATTCGGGAGACCCAGTACTTC | CASSELGTGGIRETQYF
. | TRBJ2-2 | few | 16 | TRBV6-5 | TGTGCCAGCAGTTACTCGTTTGATAACAGGGCGGCGGAGCTGTTTTTT | CASSYSFDNRAAELFF
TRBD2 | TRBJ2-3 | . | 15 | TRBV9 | TGTGCCAGCAGCGCATCTAGCGGGGGGGCCTATACGCAGTATTTT | CASSASSGGAYTQYF
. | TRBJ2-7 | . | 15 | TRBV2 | TGTGCCAGCAGCCGACATATCTCGAGCGGCTACGAGCAGTACTTC | CASSRHISSGYEQYF
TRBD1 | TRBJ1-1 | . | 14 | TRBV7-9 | TGTGCCAGCAGCTTCGGACAGGGTGAGACTGAAGCTTTCTTT | CASSFGQGETEAFF
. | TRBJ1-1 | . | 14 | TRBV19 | TGTGCCACCCACCTCGGGGGATTGCACACTGAAGCTTTCTTT | CATHLGGLHTEAFF
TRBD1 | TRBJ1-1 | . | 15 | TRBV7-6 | TGTGCCAGCAGCTTAGGGACAGGGCCGAACACTGAAGCTTTCTTT | CASSLGTGPNTEAFF